The clone carrying this T cell receptor beta chain was seen a few times. This sample stems from a study of human T cells and chemical hapten exposure. MiXCR, run by TCRdb on the RACE reads, gives a single entry per CDR3 protein. The profile shows about 42,000 distinct CDR3 sequences, 9.5% to 10% of them singletons. CDR1 and CDR2 from the germline V gene are LGHNA and YNFKEQ. Trimming left V 4 bases short and J 2 bases short, with 21 bases between. The CDR3 loop spans 17 amino acids. Stated time point: patch test 2, 6 weeks after DPC sensitization. Sample treatment: therapeutic diphenylcyclopropenone sensitization with weekly scalp DPC. Someone pulled total RNA out of unfractionated whole blood.

This sequence originates from a woman between 25 and 40 years old with alopecia areata. Some clones in this sample may be carry-over from other donors' samples. The V call is TRBV4-2, the J call TRBJ2-7; D possibly matches TRBD1 or TRBD2 (6 bases each). Sequences were derived from whole blood, sampled in connection with sensitization to the hapten diphenylcyclopropenone (DPC). This CDR3 is CASSPNAGHSITYEQYF. The CDR3 DNA is TGTGCCAGCAGCCCAAATGCGGGACACTCGATAACCTACGAGCAGTACTTC.